The following is a T cell receptor (beta chain) sequence with its context. The identical CDR3 is also encoded by other nucleotide sequences in the sample. The data were obtained in a study of blood T cell repertoires in COVID-19. On the study more broadly: From T cells, B-cell-depleted T cells, or PBMCs came the material, which was cDNA or gDNA.

Using immunoSEQ multiplex PCR, the repertoire was profiled, and TCRdb retains in-frame clones only, with some absent. In the table there are roughly 320,000 clones, around 87% of which are singletons. The CDR3 contains 13 residues. V was pared by 1 base and J by 2 bases, with 7 bases between. Germline V gene sequence: CDR1 SGHNT, CDR2 YYREEE (reference sequence). V and J are TRBV5-4 and TRBJ2-7, with TRBD1 as a possible D gene (6 bases). The source is a man between 65 and 79 years old with acute or convalescent COVID-19. Sequenced sample: peripheral blood. The CDR3 nucleotides read TGTGCCAGCAGCTTGAAGGGGGCCTACGAGCAGTACTTC. Translation: CASSLKGAYEQYF.